This entry describes one T cell receptor beta chain. This entry comes from a study of T-cell reconstitution after alpha-beta-depleted transplantation in children. Preparation of the TCRbeta library used unique molecular identifiers. MiXCR was run by TCRdb on the PCR reads, yielding one entry per CDR3 protein. This table has approximately 390,000 distinct CDR3 sequences, roughly a tenth appearing once. The CDR3 spans 13 residues. Trimming shortened V by 7 bases and J by 3 bases, and 9 bases separated the two germline ends. Germline V gives CDR1 MNHEY, CDR2 SMNVEV (reference sequence). The rearrangement joins TRBV27 to TRBJ2-2; maybe TRBD2 (5 bases). The sequence was obtained from a human donor who donated a stem cell graft to a child with acute myeloid leukemia. Sequencing was performed on PBMCs from the stem cell graft donor, taken from the stem cell graft. CDR3 protein: CASTGEYTGELFF. In DNA form, the CDR3 reads TGTGCCAGCACTGGGGAGTACACCGGGGAGCTGTTTTTT.